This is a list of T cell receptor beta chains from one sample in a study of CD8 T cells in ankylosing spondylitis. One entry per CDR3 protein results from TCRdb running MiXCR on the 5' RACE reads. The repertoire holds about 480,000 distinct CDR3 sequences, approximately 17% seen once, with over 1% in the top ten. Sequenced input: blood, either unsorted or a sorted T cell fraction (not recorded which). Source of these receptors: a male donor with ankylosing spondylitis. The CDR3 runs from the conserved cysteine through the conserved F or W. D genes are given only for firm matches. The size entry is marked missing in some rows and otherwise reads once, few, many or a size class.

length,J,size,D,V,DNA,CDR3
15,TRBJ2-3,NA,TRBD2,TRBV12-3/TRBV12-4,TGTGCCAGCAGTCGGGGACTAGCGGGATTAGATACGCAGTATTTT,CASSRGLAGLDTQYF
13,TRBJ1-2,few,NA,TRBV12-3/TRBV12-4,TGTGCCAGCAGCCCGGGGTGGGACTATGGCTACACCTTC,CASSPGWDYGYTF
17,TRBJ2-5,many,TRBD1,TRBV29-1,TGCAGCGTTGGTGGATTTCTAGGACAGGCCAGAGGCGAGACCCAGTACTTC,CSVGGFLGQARGETQYF
15,TRBJ1-6,few,TRBD1,TRBV9,TGTGCCAGCAGCGTAGCTGGACAGGGCGCTTCACCCCTCCACTTT,CASSVAGQGASPLHF
16,TRBJ2-7,NA,NA,TRBV7-8,TGTGCCAGCAGCCCTGGGTACAAGGGTTCGACTTACGAGCAGTACTTC,CASSPGYKGSTYEQYF
14,TRBJ1-2,NA,NA,TRBV12-3/TRBV12-4,TGTGCCAGCAGTTTAGAGGGTACTTCCTATGGCTACACCTTC,CASSLEGTSYGYTF
15,TRBJ1-6,few,TRBD1,TRBV5-5,TGTGCCAGCAGCGCAACCCTCGGGACAGATAAACCCCTCCACTTT,CASSATLGTDKPLHF
17,TRBJ2-3,NA,TRBD2,TRBV25-1,TGTGCCAGCAGTGAATGGGGGGGGACTAAGCGCACAGATACGCAGTATTTT,CASSEWGGTKRTDTQYF
15,TRBJ2-1,NA,NA,TRBV5-1,NA,CASSLMVGRGAREFF
17,TRBJ2-2,NA,NA,TRBV6-2/TRBV6-3,TGTGCCAGCAGTTACCCAAAAGGACGTGCGAACACCGGGGAGCTGTTTTTT,CASSYPKGRANTGELFF
16,TRBJ1-2,few,NA,TRBV11-2,TGTGCCAGCAGCAGAGGAGTGCACGGCAAAGAGTATGGCTACACCTTC,CASSRGVHGKEYGYTF
15,TRBJ1-2,NA,NA,TRBV20-1,TGCAGTGCTAGAGATATCGACAGATCAAACTATGGCTACACCTTC,CSARDIDRSNYGYTF
15,TRBJ2-5,few,NA,TRBV18,TGTGCCAGCTCACCACTTCAGAGCAGGGTGGAGACCCAGTACTTC,CASSPLQSRVETQYF
13,TRBJ2-5,many,NA,TRBV20-1,TGCAGTGCTCCGTCTTCGCGGCAAGAGACCCAGTACTTC,CSAPSSRQETQYF
14,TRBJ1-1,few,TRBD1,TRBV3-1,TGTGCCAGCAGCCAAGGCGGGACAGGGGCTGAAGCTTTCTTT,CASSQGGTGAEAFF
12,TRBJ2-5,few,NA,TRBV20-1,TGCAGTGCTGTGACGGACCAAGAGACCCAGTACTTC,CSAVTDQETQYF
12,TRBJ1-6,few,NA,TRBV6-5,TGTGCCAGCAGTTACTCGAATTCACCCCTCCACTTT,CASSYSNSPLHF
16,TRBJ2-1,NA,NA,TRBV9,TGTGCCAGCAGCTCCCAGTTGTCGGGCTTCCCGGGCGAGCAGTTCTTC,CASSSQLSGFPGEQFF
13,TRBJ1-1,few,TRBD1,TRBV10-3,TGTGCCATCAGTGGGACAGGGGTCACTGAAGCTTTCTTT,CAISGTGVTEAFF
14,TRBJ1-5,NA,TRBD1,TRBV2,TGTGCCAGCGGGACAGGGCTTGGAAATCAGCCCCAGCATTTT,CASGTGLGNQPQHF
14,TRBJ1-1,few,NA,TRBV20-1,TGCAGTGCTTCTCCCGGGGGGGTGGGGACTGAAGCTTTCTTT,CSASPGGVGTEAFF
15,TRBJ2-3,NA,NA,TRBV24-1,TGTGCCACCAGTGATCCCCGTGGCCGCACAGATACGCAGTATTTT,CATSDPRGRTDTQYF
12,TRBJ2-3,many,NA,TRBV10-3,TGTGCCATCAGAGAAGCGGAAGATACGCAGTATTTT,CAIREAEDTQYF
16,TRBJ2-7,NA,TRBD1,TRBV5-6,TGTGCCAGCAGCTTGAACAGGGGAGCGAGGGACTACGAGCAGTACTTC,CASSLNRGARDYEQYF
14,TRBJ1-5,NA,TRBD1,TRBV20-1,TGCAGTGCTAGTGGGGGGACAGCCAATCAGCCCCAGCATTTT,CSASGGTANQPQHF
12,TRBJ1-1,NA,NA,TRBV29-1,TGCAGCGTTGGAGAGATTGTCGGCGAAGCTTTCTTT,CSVGEIVGEAFF
16,TRBJ1-4,few,TRBD1,TRBV5-1,TGCGCCAGCAGCGTTGGACAGGCATCAACTAATGAAAAACTGTTTTTT,CASSVGQASTNEKLFF
19,TRBJ2-2,many,TRBD2,TRBV5-1,TGCGCCAGCAGCTTGGACGGACTAGCGGTAAAGTCGAACACCGGGGAGCTGTTTTTT,CASSLDGLAVKSNTGELFF
15,TRBJ2-2,NA,NA,TRBV4-1,TGCGCCAGCAGCCAAGTAAGCCTGAAGACCGGGGAGCTGTTTTTT,CASSQVSLKTGELFF
18,TRBJ1-1,NA,TRBD1,TRBV4-2,TGTGCCATGGCCCCCGAGCTCTCACTCGGGACAGGGGGCACTGAAGCTTTCTTT,CAMAPELSLGTGGTEAFF
16,TRBJ1-5,few,NA,TRBV19,TGTGCCAGTAGTATCCCCCGGGGAGGGAGCAATCAGCCCCAGCATTTT,CASSIPRGGSNQPQHF
16,TRBJ2-1,NA,TRBD2,TRBV12-3/TRBV12-4,TGTGCCAGCAAAAAGGGACCTAGCGGAGCCTACAATGAGCAGTTCTTC,CASKKGPSGAYNEQFF
13,TRBJ1-6,NA,NA,TRBV3-1,TGTGCCAGCAGCCAACAGGTTAATTCACCCCTCCACTTT,CASSQQVNSPLHF